The rows below give T cell receptor beta chains drawn from one sample of a study of T cell changes during pregnancy in multiple sclerosis. The data were produced by immunoSEQ multiplex PCR, yet TCRdb's version contains in-frame clones alone and is incomplete. The sample records tens of thousands of clones, around nine tenths being singletons. This material consisted of CD4+ T cells from peripheral blood mononuclear cells, taken before pregnancy. All receptors come from a female donor with multiple sclerosis, enrolled in a pregnancy study. Each CDR3 is given with its conserved first and last residue. The order of the fields is V gene, J gene, CDR3 length, clone size, D gene, CDR3 DNA, CDR3 protein. The D gene is left open where the match is weak. Expanded clones are given a class, and other clones once, few, many or no size at all.

v_call: TRBV2
j_call: TRBJ2-1
cdr3_length: 13
clone_size: .
d_call: .
cdr3_nt: TGTGCCAGCACTAGGGAGTACGACAATGAGCAGTTCTTC
cdr3_aa: CASTREYDNEQFF

v_call: TRBV27
j_call: TRBJ2-3
cdr3_length: 14
clone_size: .
d_call: .
cdr3_nt: TGTGCCAGCAGCCGAGACAGTTACACAGATACGCAGTATTTT
cdr3_aa: CASSRDSYTDTQYF

v_call: TRBV6-6
j_call: TRBJ2-3
cdr3_length: 12
clone_size: once
d_call: .
cdr3_nt: TGTGCCAGCAGTTTCCCCGGGGATACGCAGTATTTT
cdr3_aa: CASSFPGDTQYF

v_call: TRBV19
j_call: TRBJ2-1
cdr3_length: 16
clone_size: few
d_call: .
cdr3_nt: TGTGCCAGTAGTACTGAACGGCGGTACTCCTACAATGAGCAGTTCTTC
cdr3_aa: CASSTERRYSYNEQFF

v_call: TRBV6-5
j_call: TRBJ2-1
cdr3_length: 13
clone_size: .
d_call: TRBD1
cdr3_nt: TGTGCCAGCAGTCGACAGGGTCTCGATGAGCAGTTCTTC
cdr3_aa: CASSRQGLDEQFF

v_call: TRBV7-9
j_call: TRBJ2-7
cdr3_length: 14
clone_size: .
d_call: .
cdr3_nt: TGTGCCAGCAGTTACGAACCCCAGGGAGGGGGGCAGTACTTC
cdr3_aa: CASSYEPQGGGQYF

v_call: TRBV5-4
j_call: TRBJ1-1
cdr3_length: 15
clone_size: .
d_call: TRBD1
cdr3_nt: TGTGCCAGCAGCCCAGGGGGCCCAAAGAGGACTGAAGCTTTCTTT
cdr3_aa: CASSPGGPKRTEAFF

v_call: TRBV5-5
j_call: TRBJ1-3
cdr3_length: 15
clone_size: .
d_call: TRBD1
cdr3_nt: TGTGCCAGCAGTATACAGGGGGCGGGAGGAAACACCATATATTTT
cdr3_aa: CASSIQGAGGNTIYF

v_call: TRBV7-9
j_call: TRBJ2-5
cdr3_length: 14
clone_size: .
d_call: .
cdr3_nt: TGTGCCAGCAGCTTAGTTATTAGCCGGGAGACCCAGTACTTC
cdr3_aa: CASSLVISRETQYF

v_call: TRBV14
j_call: TRBJ1-4
cdr3_length: 14
clone_size: .
d_call: .
cdr3_nt: TGTGCCAGCAGCTCGCGGGGCGATCGGGAAAAACTGTTTTTT
cdr3_aa: CASSSRGDREKLFF

v_call: TRBV18
j_call: TRBJ2-1
cdr3_length: 15
clone_size: .
d_call: TRBD2
cdr3_nt: TGTGCCAGCTCACCAAGACAGCGGGAGGACAATGAGCAGTTCTTC
cdr3_aa: CASSPRQREDNEQFF

v_call: TRBV19
j_call: TRBJ2-2
cdr3_length: 18
clone_size: .
d_call: TRBD1
cdr3_nt: TGTGCCAGTAGTACCTTAGAAGGGGACAGGGGGAACACCGGGGAGCTGTTTTTT
cdr3_aa: CASSTLEGDRGNTGELFF

v_call: TRBV5-1
j_call: TRBJ2-3
cdr3_length: 15
clone_size: .
d_call: TRBD2
cdr3_nt: TGCGCCAGCAGCTGGGGACTAGCGGCCACAGATACGCAGTATTTT
cdr3_aa: CASSWGLAATDTQYF

v_call: TRBV5-1
j_call: TRBJ2-6
cdr3_length: 16
clone_size: once
d_call: .
cdr3_nt: TGCGCCAACCCATGGCGGGGTTCCTCTGGGGCCAACGTCCTGACTTTC
cdr3_aa: CANPWRGSSGANVLTF

v_call: TRBV5-3
j_call: TRBJ2-1
cdr3_length: 19
clone_size: .
d_call: TRBD2
cdr3_nt: TGTGCCAGAAGCCCTTGGGCTAGCGGGGCTGGGGGCTCCTACAATGAGCAGTTCTTC
cdr3_aa: CARSPWASGAGGSYNEQFF

v_call: TRBV5-6
j_call: TRBJ2-5
cdr3_length: 14
clone_size: .
d_call: TRBD1
cdr3_nt: TGTGCCAGCAGCATAGGACAGGGTGGGGAGACCCAGTACTTC
cdr3_aa: CASSIGQGGETQYF

v_call: TRBV6-6
j_call: TRBJ2-7
cdr3_length: 11
clone_size: .
d_call: .
cdr3_nt: TGTGCCAGCAGTACCCGAGGCGAGCAGTACTTC
cdr3_aa: CASSTRGEQYF

v_call: TRBV7-9
j_call: TRBJ2-7
cdr3_length: 19
clone_size: .
d_call: TRBD2
cdr3_nt: TGTGCCAGCAGCTATCCGGTTTCGGGTGGACTAGCGGGGTACTACGAGCAGTACTTC
cdr3_aa: CASSYPVSGGLAGYYEQYF

v_call: TRBV7-2
j_call: TRBJ2-1
cdr3_length: 16
clone_size: .
d_call: TRBD2
cdr3_nt: TGTGCCAGCAGCCCCGATACTAGCGGGAGGGGTAATGAGCAGTTCTTC
cdr3_aa: CASSPDTSGRGNEQFF

v_call: TRBV7-8
j_call: TRBJ2-4
cdr3_length: 20
clone_size: .
d_call: TRBD2
cdr3_nt: TGTGCCAGCAGCCCAGATGGGGCTAGCGGGAAGGGTCTAGCCAAAAACATTCAGTACTTC
cdr3_aa: CASSPDGASGKGLAKNIQYF

v_call: TRBV6-1
j_call: TRBJ1-1
cdr3_length: 13
clone_size: .
d_call: .
cdr3_nt: TGTGCCAGCAGGGAGGGCTGGGGGGTTGAAGCTTTCTTT
cdr3_aa: CASREGWGVEAFF

v_call: TRBV27
j_call: TRBJ2-7
cdr3_length: 14
clone_size: .
d_call: TRBD2
cdr3_nt: TGTGCCAGCAGTTCGACAGCGGGAGGCTTCCAGCAGTACTTC
cdr3_aa: CASSSTAGGFQQYF

v_call: TRBV5-1
j_call: TRBJ1-1
cdr3_length: 15
clone_size: .
d_call: .
cdr3_nt: TGCGCCAGCAGCTTGGAGCTAGTTATGAACACTGAAGCTTTCTTT
cdr3_aa: CASSLELVMNTEAFF

v_call: TRBV5-5
j_call: TRBJ2-6
cdr3_length: 16
clone_size: .
d_call: .
cdr3_nt: TGTGCCAGCAGCTCGGATCCAGGGGCCCGGGGCAACGTCCTGACTTTC
cdr3_aa: CASSSDPGARGNVLTF

v_call: TRBV19
j_call: TRBJ2-1
cdr3_length: 13
clone_size: once
d_call: .
cdr3_nt: TGTGCCAGTAGTATAGATATCTTCAATGAGCAGTTCTTC
cdr3_aa: CASSIDIFNEQFF

v_call: TRBV1
j_call: TRBJ1-2
cdr3_length: 12
clone_size: .
d_call: .
cdr3_nt: TGCACCAGCAGCGGACAGTTCTATGGCTACACCTTC
cdr3_aa: CTSSGQFYGYTF

v_call: TRBV19
j_call: TRBJ1-3
cdr3_length: 14
clone_size: .
d_call: TRBD1
cdr3_nt: TGTGCCAGTGGCCACGGACAGGGAGGAAACACCATATATTTT
cdr3_aa: CASGHGQGGNTIYF

v_call: TRBV27
j_call: TRBJ1-1
cdr3_length: 14
clone_size: .
d_call: .
cdr3_nt: TGTGCCAGCAGCCTACAGGGAAGGGGCACTGAAGCTTTCTTT
cdr3_aa: CASSLQGRGTEAFF

v_call: TRBV28
j_call: TRBJ2-5
cdr3_length: 15
clone_size: .
d_call: TRBD1
cdr3_nt: TGTGCCAGCGGGGGGGACAGGGGGCGCAGGAAGACCCAGTACTTC
cdr3_aa: CASGGDRGRRKTQYF

v_call: TRBV15
j_call: TRBJ2-5
cdr3_length: 15
clone_size: few
d_call: TRBD1
cdr3_nt: TGTGCCACCAGCAGAGATAGAGGGACAGGAGAGACCCAGTACTTC
cdr3_aa: CATSRDRGTGETQYF

v_call: TRBV13
j_call: TRBJ1-2
cdr3_length: 13
clone_size: .
d_call: .
cdr3_nt: TGTGCCAGCAGCTTAGACGGGTACTATGGCTACACCTTC
cdr3_aa: CASSLDGYYGYTF

v_call: TRBV7-8
j_call: TRBJ1-1
cdr3_length: 18
clone_size: .
d_call: TRBD1
cdr3_nt: TGTGCCAGCAGCTTAGGAGTGGGGACAGGGGTCATGAACACTGAAGCTTTCTTT
cdr3_aa: CASSLGVGTGVMNTEAFF

v_call: TRBV30
j_call: TRBJ1-3
cdr3_length: 13
clone_size: .
d_call: .
cdr3_nt: TGTGCCTGGGGACAGATCTCTGGAAACACCATATATTTT
cdr3_aa: CAWGQISGNTIYF

v_call: TRBV10-2
j_call: TRBJ2-7
cdr3_length: 14
clone_size: .
d_call: TRBD2
cdr3_nt: TGCGCCAGCAAGGGCGGGGGAAGCTCCTACGAGCAGTACTTC
cdr3_aa: CASKGGGSSYEQYF

v_call: TRBV30
j_call: TRBJ1-2
cdr3_length: 14
clone_size: .
d_call: .
cdr3_nt: TGTGCCTGGACGAGGGGGACCTTCTTTAATGGCTACACCTTC
cdr3_aa: CAWTRGTFFNGYTF

v_call: TRBV6-1
j_call: TRBJ1-2
cdr3_length: 16
clone_size: .
d_call: .
cdr3_nt: TGTGCCAGCAGTGACCCCCGGTACACCCGGGGGTATGGCTACACCTTC
cdr3_aa: CASSDPRYTRGYGYTF

v_call: TRBV9
j_call: TRBJ2-7
cdr3_length: 24
clone_size: .
d_call: TRBD2
cdr3_nt: TGTGCCAGCAGCGTAGGGTTAATGAATGAAAGAAGGCCACAAGGACTAGCGGTAACCTACGAGCAGTACTTC
cdr3_aa: CASSVGLMNERRPQGLAVTYEQYF

v_call: TRBV27
j_call: TRBJ2-1
cdr3_length: 14
clone_size: .
d_call: TRBD2
cdr3_nt: TGTGCCAGTGCTACGGCGGGAGGGCCTGGTGAGCAGTTCTTC
cdr3_aa: CASATAGGPGEQFF

v_call: TRBV28
j_call: TRBJ2-6
cdr3_length: 14
clone_size: .
d_call: TRBD1
cdr3_nt: TGTGCCAGCACAGGGGGCGCAGGGGCCAACGTCCTGACTTTC
cdr3_aa: CASTGGAGANVLTF

v_call: TRBV7-3
j_call: TRBJ2-7
cdr3_length: 13
clone_size: .
d_call: .
cdr3_nt: TGTGCCAGCAGGCCTGCGAACTCCTACGAGCAGTACTTC
cdr3_aa: CASRPANSYEQYF

v_call: TRBV7-7
j_call: TRBJ1-1
cdr3_length: 16
clone_size: .
d_call: TRBD1
cdr3_nt: TGTGCCAGCAGCTTAGCTACAGGGGGCTGGGACACTGAAGCTTTCTTT
cdr3_aa: CASSLATGGWDTEAFF

v_call: TRBV7-6
j_call: TRBJ2-1
cdr3_length: 16
clone_size: .
d_call: TRBD2
cdr3_nt: TGTGCCAGCAGCTCCCCCGGGACTACAAAGGCCAATGAGCAGTTCTTC
cdr3_aa: CASSSPGTTKANEQFF